The 20 T cell receptor beta chains below were found in one sample sequenced in a study of vaccination and CD4 T cells after COVID-19. Time point of the sample: late sampling 161 to 241 days after vaccination in a few convalescent patients. TCRdb processed the PCR reads anew with MiXCR; each CDR3 protein has one entry. The table has some 29,000 distinct CDR3 sequences, approximately 51% seen once. The sequences come from CD4+ T cells from blood, collected about 7 months after SARS-CoV-2 vaccination. All receptors come from a human donor who had recovered from COVID-19.

V gene TRBV20-1 combines with J gene TRBJ2-5, with TRBD2 matching 12 bases. The CDR3 length is 18 residues. Germline V gene sequence: CDR1 DFQATT, CDR2 SNEGSKA (reference sequence). V dropped 4 bases and J dropped 10; count of bases not matched to a gene: 22. CDR3 in DNA: TGCAGTGCTACAAGACTAGCGGGAGAGGACCACCGACAGGGGGGCCAGTACTTC. Protein product: CSATRLAGEDHRQGGQYF.

The sample holds a few counts of this clonotype. The chain joins TRBV27 to TRBJ1-1, with D perhaps matching TRBD1 (6 bases). Germline assignment: CDR1 MNHEY and CDR2 SMNVEV (reference sequence). The CDR3 runs 15 residues. The ends were cut back, 6 bases at V and 4 bases at J, with 18 bases in the middle. The CDR3 coding sequence is TGTGCCAGCAGCCTGAGAACAACAGGGTCCACTGAAGCTTTCTTT. Amino acid sequence: CASSLRTTGSTEAFF.

By frequency in the sample, this clonotype is medium-sized. The chain is built from TRBV27 and TRBJ1-1; D remains unclear. The germline V gene encodes CDR1 MNHEY and CDR2 SMNVEV (reference sequence). V lost 7 bases to trimming and J lost 6 bases, with 9 bases between them. The CDR3 is made up of 11 amino acids. Here the CDR3 reads CASMRGSEAFF. The CDR3 DNA follows: TGTGCCAGCATGCGAGGCTCTGAAGCTTTCTTT.

This chain links TRBV6-2 or TRBV6-3 with TRBJ2-3; 16 bases align to TRBD2. Germline V CDR1 and CDR2: MNHEY, SVGEGT. The junction had 1 base not matched to a gene; V was cut back by 6 bases and J by 4 bases. The CDR3 length is 15 residues. Written as DNA, the CDR3 is TGTGCCAGCAGAGGGACTAGCGGGAGGGCAGATACGCAGTATTTT. Encoded protein: CASRGTSGRADTQYF.

The chain uses TRBV19 and TRBJ2-5, with TRBD1 matching 9 bases. CDR3 size: 14 residues. Looked up from germline, CDR1 is LNHDA and CDR2 is SQIVND (reference sequence). The V gene end was trimmed by 3 bases and the J gene end by 4 bases; junction bases not matched to a gene: 3. Here the CDR3 reads CASSIGTGRETQYF. The CDR3 DNA is TGTGCCAGTAGTATTGGGACAGGGCGAGAGACCCAGTACTTC.

Only a few counts were recorded for this clonotype. The V and J genes are TRBV20-1 and TRBJ2-3; 7 positions match TRBD2. This CDR3 has 17 amino acids. V shed 0 bases, J shed 2 bases, and the junction held 11 bases outside the gene matches. Germline V gives CDR1 DFQATT, CDR2 SNEGSKA (reference sequence). CDR3 residues: CSARDPALAVITDTQYF. CDR3 DNA: TGCAGTGCTAGAGATCCCGCTCTAGCGGTCATCACAGATACGCAGTATTTT.

This sequence joins TRBV7-9 and TRBJ1-5; D possibly corresponds to TRBD1 (6 bases). Trimming removed 5 bases from V and 7 bases from J, with 9 bases in between. Per the germline V gene, CDR1 is SEHNR and CDR2 is FQNEAQ (reference sequence). The CDR3 loop spans 12 amino acids. The CDR3 bases are TGTGCCAGCAGCCGGGGGCCCCAGCCCCAGCATTTT. Translation gives CASSRGPQPQHF.

The chain links TRBV19 to TRBJ2-7; possibly TRBD1 for D (5 bases). Germline V gene lookup returns CDR1 LNHDA and CDR2 SQIVND (reference sequence). CDR3 length equals 13 residues. Trimming removed 2 bases from V and 3 bases from J, with 8 bases in between. The CDR3 protein is CASSITGGYEQYF. CDR3 DNA: TGTGCCAGTAGTATAACAGGCGGCTACGAGCAGTACTTC. The whole variable domain, filled in from reference TRBV19 and TRBJ2-7, reads DGGITQSPKYLFRKEGQNVTLSCEQNLNHDAMYWYRQDPGQGLRLIYYSQIVNDFQKGDIAEGYSVSREKKESFPLTVTSAQKNPTAFYLCASSITGGYEQYFGPGTRLTVT.

This clonotype showed up just a few times. This chain links TRBV20-1 with TRBJ2-1; 7 positions match TRBD2. The germline V gene encodes CDR1 DFQATT and CDR2 SNEGSKA (reference sequence). The CDR3 extends over 12 amino acids. Trimming cost V 6 bases and J 6 bases; bases outside gene matches: 5. In DNA, the CDR3 is TGCAGTGCGTCGGGGGGAAGCAATGAGCAGTTCTTC. This translates into CSASGGSNEQFF.

This clonotype was found a few times. The chain is built from TRBV28 and TRBJ1-4, with 9 bases matching TRBD1. The V gene's germline CDR1 is MDHEN and CDR2 SYDVKM. Trimming took 5 bases from V and 12 from J; bases not matched to a gene: 7. This CDR3 is 13 amino acids long. CDR3 in DNA: TGTGCCAGCAGTCCAGGTTGGGACAGGGAACTGTTTTTT. It codes for CASSPGWDRELFF.

The DNA for the CDR3 is TGTGCCAGCAGCTTGGCTCTATCCCCCTACAATGAGCAGTTCTTC. Translation gives CASSLALSPYNEQFF. V gene TRBV7-3 combines with J gene TRBJ2-1; the D is unclear. V gave up 3 bases and J gave up 2 bases, with 11 bases separating them. Germline-derived CDR1 and CDR2 are SGHTA and FQGTGA. The CDR3 runs 15 residues.

This clonotype was seen a handful of times. This chain links TRBV6-1 with TRBJ1-5, with no clear D. The ends were cut back, 5 bases at V and 3 bases at J, with 14 bases in the middle. The CDR3 length is 15 residues. Germline V CDR1 and CDR2: MNHNS, SASEGT. The chain's CDR3 is CASSNGNSPNQPQHF. CDR3 coding DNA: TGTGCCAGCAGTAATGGTAACAGCCCCAATCAGCCCCAGCATTTT.

This clonotype was observed a handful of times. The CDR3 DNA is TGTGCCAGCAGCCACGAATGGCGGGGATCCAGCTACGAGCAGTACTTC. Translation: CASSHEWRGSSYEQYF. V and J are TRBV7-9 and TRBJ2-7; D possibly corresponds to TRBD2 (6 bases). Germline V CDR1 and CDR2: SEHNR, FQNEAQ (reference sequence). V shed 5 bases and J shed 3 bases, with 20 bases lying between them. The CDR3 covers 16 residues.

In nucleotides, the CDR3 is TGTGCCAGCAGTGAAGGGAAAAGGGAGCTGTTTTTT. Its protein product is CASSEGKRELFF. The V call is TRBV6-1, the J call TRBJ2-2, with unresolved D. CDR1 is MNHNS, CDR2 SASEGT, per germline. The V and J ends lost 1 base and 9 bases respectively, with 6 bases between them. The length of the CDR3 is 12 residues.

There are a few counts of this clonotype. This chain connects TRBV20-1 to TRBJ1-1; D is unresolved. V was cut by 0 bases and J by 0 bases, with 8 bases left in between. The CDR3 contains 14 residues. Germline V lookup: CDR1 DFQATT, CDR2 SNEGSKA (reference sequence). CDR3 sequence: CSARDPGVNTEAFF. The DNA of the CDR3 is TGCAGTGCTAGAGATCCCGGGGTGAACACTGAAGCTTTCTTT.

This clonotype was detected only a few times. The J gene is TRBJ1-1, the V gene TRBV6-1; TRBD1 is a possible D gene (6 bases). This CDR3 comprises 13 residues. Germline assignment: CDR1 MNHNS and CDR2 SASEGT. V was pared by 6 bases and J by 5 bases, with 13 bases between. The CDR3 loop is CASSSDRRTEAFF. The CDR3 coding sequence is TGTGCCAGCAGCTCCGACAGGCGGACTGAAGCTTTCTTT.

This clonotype appeared a few times. The chain is built from TRBV15 and TRBJ2-5; 10 bases are shared with TRBD1. The CDR3 contains 17 residues. Germline assignment: CDR1 LNHNV and CDR2 YYDKDF (reference sequence). V shed 0 bases, J shed 5 bases, and the junction held 9 bases outside the gene matches. The CDR3 here is CATSRDGSGTGAETQYF. CDR3 nucleotides: TGTGCCACCAGCAGAGATGGCTCTGGGACAGGGGCGGAGACCCAGTACTTC.

V is TRBV7-3 and J is TRBJ2-3, with a tentative D call TRBD1 (6 bases). The CDR3 is 13 amino acids. CDR1 and CDR2 (germline): SGHTA, FQGTGA. V gave up 5 bases and J gave up 6 bases, with 12 bases separating them. The CDR3, as DNA: TGTGCCAGCAGCGTAAACCAGGGGGATACGCAGTATTTT. Encoded protein: CASSVNQGDTQYF.

CDR3 coding DNA: TGCAGTGCTAGAGACGCAGGAGCCGGCACAGATACGCAGTATTTT. Residues: CSARDAGAGTDTQYF. The chain employs TRBV20-1 and TRBJ2-3; D gene unclear. The CDR3 contains 15 residues. The germline V gene encodes CDR1 DFQATT and CDR2 SNEGSKA (reference sequence). With 0 bases removed from V and 1 base from J, the gap between germline ends came to 11 bases.

The V and J genes are TRBV15 and TRBJ2-1, with D maybe TRBD1 (6 bases). The CDR3 has 12 residues. Trimming left V 6 bases short and J 8 bases short, with 11 bases between. In germline, CDR1 is LNHNV, CDR2 YYDKDF (reference sequence). DNA of the CDR3: TGTGCCACCAGTCGGACAGACGATGAGCAGTTCTTC. Translating gives CATSRTDDEQFF.